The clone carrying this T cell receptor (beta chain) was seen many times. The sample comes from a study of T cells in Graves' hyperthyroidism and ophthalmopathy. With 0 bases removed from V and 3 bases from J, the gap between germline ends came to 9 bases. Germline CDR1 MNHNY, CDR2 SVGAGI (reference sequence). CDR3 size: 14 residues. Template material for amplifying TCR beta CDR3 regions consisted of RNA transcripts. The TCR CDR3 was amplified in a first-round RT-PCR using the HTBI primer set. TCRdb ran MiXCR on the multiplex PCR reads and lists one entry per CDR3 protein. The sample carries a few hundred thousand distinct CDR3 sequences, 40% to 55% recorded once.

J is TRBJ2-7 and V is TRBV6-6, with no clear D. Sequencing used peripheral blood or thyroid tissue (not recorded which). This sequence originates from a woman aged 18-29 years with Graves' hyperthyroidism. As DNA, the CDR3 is TGTGCCAGCAGTTACTCCGCCTTCGGCTACGAGCAGTACTTC. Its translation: CASSYSAFGYEQYF.